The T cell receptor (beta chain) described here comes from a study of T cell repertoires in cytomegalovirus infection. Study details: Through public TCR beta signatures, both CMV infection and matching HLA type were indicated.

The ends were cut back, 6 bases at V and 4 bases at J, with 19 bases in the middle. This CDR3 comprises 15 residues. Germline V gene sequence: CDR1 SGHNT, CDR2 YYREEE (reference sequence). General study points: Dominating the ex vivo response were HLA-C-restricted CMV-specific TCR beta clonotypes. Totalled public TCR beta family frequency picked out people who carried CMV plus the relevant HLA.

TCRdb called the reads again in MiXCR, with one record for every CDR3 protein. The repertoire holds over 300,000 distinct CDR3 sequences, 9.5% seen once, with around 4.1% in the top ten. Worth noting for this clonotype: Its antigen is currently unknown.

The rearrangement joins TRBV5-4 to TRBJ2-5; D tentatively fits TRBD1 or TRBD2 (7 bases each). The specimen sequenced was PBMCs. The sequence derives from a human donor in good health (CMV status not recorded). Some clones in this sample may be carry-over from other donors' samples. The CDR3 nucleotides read TGTGCCAGCAAAATCGGGGGCAGGGGGGGAGAGACCCAGTACTTC. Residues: CASKIGGRGGETQYF. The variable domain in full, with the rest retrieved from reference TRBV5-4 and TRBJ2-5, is ETGVTQSPTHLIKTRGQQVTLRCSSQSGHNTVSWYQQALGQGPQFIFQYYREEENGRGNFPPRFSGLQFPNYSSELNVNALELDDSALYLCASKIGGRGGETQYFGPGTRLLVL.